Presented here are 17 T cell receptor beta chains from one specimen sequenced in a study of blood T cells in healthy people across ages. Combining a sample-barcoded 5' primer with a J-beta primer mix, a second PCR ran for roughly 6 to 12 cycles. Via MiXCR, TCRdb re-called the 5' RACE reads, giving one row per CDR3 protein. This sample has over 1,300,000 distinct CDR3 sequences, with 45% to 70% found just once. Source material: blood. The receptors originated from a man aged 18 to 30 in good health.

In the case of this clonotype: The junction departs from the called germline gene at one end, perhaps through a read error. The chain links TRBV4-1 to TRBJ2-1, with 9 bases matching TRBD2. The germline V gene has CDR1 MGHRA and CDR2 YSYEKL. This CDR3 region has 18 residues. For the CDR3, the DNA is TGCGCCAGCAGCCAAGATGGGGGAGCGGGGGGAGTGAGGAATGAGCAGGTCTTC. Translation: CASSQDGGAGGVRNEQVF.

This CDR3 reads CASSSSGQFKNIQYF. Here the CDR3 DNA reads TGTGCCAGCAGCTCTAGTGGTCAATTCAAAAACATTCAGTACTTC. This chain links TRBV28 with TRBJ2-4; D gene uncertain. Trimming took 6 bases from V and 3 from J, leaving 15 bases between them. This CDR3 contains 15 residues. Germline-derived CDR1 and CDR2 are MDHEN and SYDVKM.

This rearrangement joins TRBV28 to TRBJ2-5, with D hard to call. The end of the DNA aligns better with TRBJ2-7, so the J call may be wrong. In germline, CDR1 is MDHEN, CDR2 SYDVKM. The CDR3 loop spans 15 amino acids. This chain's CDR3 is CASSFGLRRNYEQYF. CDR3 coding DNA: TGTGCCAGCAGTTTTGGGCTACGACGTAACTACGAGCAGTACTTC.

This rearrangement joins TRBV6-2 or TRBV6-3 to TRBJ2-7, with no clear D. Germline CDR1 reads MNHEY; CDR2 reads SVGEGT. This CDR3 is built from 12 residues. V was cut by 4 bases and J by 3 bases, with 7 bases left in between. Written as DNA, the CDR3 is TGTGCCAGCAGTTGGGAAGACTACGAGCAGTACTTC. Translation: CASSWEDYEQYF.

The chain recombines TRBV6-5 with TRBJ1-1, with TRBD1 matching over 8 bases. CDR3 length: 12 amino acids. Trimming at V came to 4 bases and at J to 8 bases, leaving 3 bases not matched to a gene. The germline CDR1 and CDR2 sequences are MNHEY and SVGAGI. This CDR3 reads CASSSWTGEAFF. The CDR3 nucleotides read TGTGCCAGCAGTTCCTGGACAGGGGAAGCTTTCTTT.

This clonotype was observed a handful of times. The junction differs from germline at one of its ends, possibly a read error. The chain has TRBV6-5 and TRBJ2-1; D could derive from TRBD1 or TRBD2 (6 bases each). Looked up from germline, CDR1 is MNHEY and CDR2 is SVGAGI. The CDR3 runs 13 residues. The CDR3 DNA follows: TGTGCCAGCAGTGACTCGGACGGGGGCTTGCAGTTCTTC. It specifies CASSDSDGGLQFF.

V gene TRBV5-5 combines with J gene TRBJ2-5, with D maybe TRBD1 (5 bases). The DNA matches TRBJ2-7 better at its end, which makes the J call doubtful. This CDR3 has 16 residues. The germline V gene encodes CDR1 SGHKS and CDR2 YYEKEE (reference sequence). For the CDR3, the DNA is TGTGCCAGCAGCCGCGTGGGGCCATTACTCCTCTACGAGCAGTACTTC. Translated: CASSRVGPLLLYEQYF.

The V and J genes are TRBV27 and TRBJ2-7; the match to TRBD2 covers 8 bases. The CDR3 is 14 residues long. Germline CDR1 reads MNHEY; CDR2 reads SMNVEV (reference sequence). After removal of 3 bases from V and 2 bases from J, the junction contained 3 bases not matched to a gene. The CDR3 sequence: CASSLGTRAYEQYF. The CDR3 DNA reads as TGTGCCAGCAGTTTGGGGACTAGGGCCTACGAGCAGTACTTC.

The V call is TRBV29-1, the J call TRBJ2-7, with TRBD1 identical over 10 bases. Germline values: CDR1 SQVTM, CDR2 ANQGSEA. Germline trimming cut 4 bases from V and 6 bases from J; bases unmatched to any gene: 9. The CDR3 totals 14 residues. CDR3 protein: CSVANRDRGCEQYF. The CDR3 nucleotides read TGCAGCGTTGCCAACCGGGACAGGGGATGCGAGCAGTACTTC.

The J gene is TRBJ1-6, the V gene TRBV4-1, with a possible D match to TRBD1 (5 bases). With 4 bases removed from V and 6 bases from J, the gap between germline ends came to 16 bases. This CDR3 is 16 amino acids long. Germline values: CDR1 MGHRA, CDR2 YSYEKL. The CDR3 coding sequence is TGCGCCAGCAGCCTCTTACACTCCCAGGGTAATTCACCCCTCCACTTT. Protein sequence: CASSLLHSQGNSPLHF.

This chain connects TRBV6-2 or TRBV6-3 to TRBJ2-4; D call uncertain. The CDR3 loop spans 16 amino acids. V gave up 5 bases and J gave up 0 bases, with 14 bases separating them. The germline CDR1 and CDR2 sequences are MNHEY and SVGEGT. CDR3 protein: CASSRPPWGAKNIQYF. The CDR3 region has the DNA TGTGCCAGCAGTAGGCCCCCCTGGGGAGCCAAAAACATTCAGTACTTC.

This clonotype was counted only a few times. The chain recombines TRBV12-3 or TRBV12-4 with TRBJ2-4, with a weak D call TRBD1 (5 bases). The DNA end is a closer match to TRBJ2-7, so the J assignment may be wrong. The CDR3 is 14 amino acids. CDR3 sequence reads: CASNRAAGIAEQYF. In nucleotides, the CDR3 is TGTGCCAGCAACCGTGCTGCAGGGATCGCCGAGCAGTACTTC.

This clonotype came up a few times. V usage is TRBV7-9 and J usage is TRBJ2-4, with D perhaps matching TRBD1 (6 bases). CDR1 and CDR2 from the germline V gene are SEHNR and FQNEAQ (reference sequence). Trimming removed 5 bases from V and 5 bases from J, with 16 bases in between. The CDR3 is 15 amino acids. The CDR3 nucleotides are TGTGCCAGCAGCCCTCCAGGGGACGAACAAAACATTCAGTACTTC. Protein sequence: CASSPPGDEQNIQYF.

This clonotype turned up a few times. The CDR3 reads CSVADERAYGYTF. The CDR3 coding sequence is TGCAGCGTTGCGGACGAAAGGGCCTATGGCTACACCTTC. The V call is TRBV29-1, the J call TRBJ1-2; D gene uncertain. CDR1 is SQVTM, CDR2 ANQGSEA, per germline. V was pared by 4 bases and J by 4 bases, with 13 bases between. The CDR3 extends over 13 amino acids.

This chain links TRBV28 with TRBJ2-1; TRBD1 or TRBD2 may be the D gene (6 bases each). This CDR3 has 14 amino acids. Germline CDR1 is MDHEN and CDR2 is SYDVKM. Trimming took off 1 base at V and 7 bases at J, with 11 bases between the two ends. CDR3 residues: CASSLSQGRNEQFF. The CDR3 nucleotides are TGTGCCAGCAGTTTATCCCAGGGGAGGAATGAGCAGTTCTTC.

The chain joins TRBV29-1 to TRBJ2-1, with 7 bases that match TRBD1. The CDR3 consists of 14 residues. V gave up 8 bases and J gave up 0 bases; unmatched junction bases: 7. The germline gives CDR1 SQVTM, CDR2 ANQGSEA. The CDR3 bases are TGCAGCACCTCCGGGACAGACTCCTACAATGAGCAGTTCTTC. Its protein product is CSTSGTDSYNEQFF.

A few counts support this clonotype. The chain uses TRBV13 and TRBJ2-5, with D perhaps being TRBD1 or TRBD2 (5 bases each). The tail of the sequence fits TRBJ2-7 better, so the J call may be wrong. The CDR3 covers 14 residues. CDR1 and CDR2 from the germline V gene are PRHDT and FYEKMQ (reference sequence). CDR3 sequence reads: CASSSYWGSHEQYF. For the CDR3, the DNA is TGTGCCAGCAGCTCTTACTGGGGGAGTCACGAGCAGTACTTC.